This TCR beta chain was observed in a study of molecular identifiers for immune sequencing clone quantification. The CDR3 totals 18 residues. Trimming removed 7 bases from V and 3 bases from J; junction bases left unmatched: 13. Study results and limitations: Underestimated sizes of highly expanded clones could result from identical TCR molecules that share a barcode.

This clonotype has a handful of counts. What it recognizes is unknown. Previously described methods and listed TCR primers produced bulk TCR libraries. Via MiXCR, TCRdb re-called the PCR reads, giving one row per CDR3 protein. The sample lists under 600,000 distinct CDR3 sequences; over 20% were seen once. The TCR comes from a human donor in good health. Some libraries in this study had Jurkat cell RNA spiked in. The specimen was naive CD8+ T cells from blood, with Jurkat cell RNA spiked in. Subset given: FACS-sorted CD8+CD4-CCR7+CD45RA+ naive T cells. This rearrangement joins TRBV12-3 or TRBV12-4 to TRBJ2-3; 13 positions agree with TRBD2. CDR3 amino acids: CASTLPGLAGTGTDTQYF. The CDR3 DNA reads TGTGCCAGCACCCTTCCGGGACTAGCGGGGACGGGGACAGATACGCAGTATTTT.